The clone carrying this T cell receptor beta chain has a handful of counts. The time point: persistent/refractory GD, antithyroid drugs over 5 years with positive TRAb. PBMCs provided the RNA from which the TCR library was made. This sample stems from a study of regulatory T cells in long-lasting Graves disease. Through Arm-PCR of CDR3 regions and iRepertoire HTBI primers, TCR beta libraries were built. One entry per CDR3 protein results from TCRdb running MiXCR on the multiplex PCR reads. The sample consists of 400,000 to 500,000 distinct CDR3 sequences, roughly a fifth of them appearing once. CDR1 is SGHAT, CDR2 FQNNGV, per germline. CDR3 size: 18 residues. The junction had 9 bases not matched to a gene; V was cut back by 6 bases and J by 1 base.

The source is a female donor with Graves disease. The sequences come from peripheral blood mononuclear cells (PBMCs), collected when the disease was refractory, from a patient treated with antithyroid drugs. V usage is TRBV11-2 and J usage is TRBJ2-1; 13 nucleotides agree with TRBD2. CDR3 bases: TGTGCCAGCAGACCCACCGGGACTAGCGGGAATTCCTACAATGAGCAGTTCTTC. Its translation: CASRPTGTSGNSYNEQFF.